The clone carrying this T cell receptor (beta chain) was counted only a few times. What it binds is not known. Germline V CDR1 and CDR2: SGHTA, FQGNSA. Trimming removed 5 bases from V and 6 bases from J, with 11 bases in between. This CDR3 region has 13 residues. TCRdb analysed the reads with MiXCR anew, one entry per CDR3 protein. The sample includes some 7,700 distinct CDR3 sequences, about a sixth of them seen just once. The data derive from a study of liver allograft versus peripheral blood T cells. Study-wide context: Comparisons were made between T cell receptor repertoires found in transplanted livers and those circulating in recipients' peripheral blood. Broader study findings: It was reported that the T cell receptor repertoires found inside liver allografts differed from those that were detected in peripheral blood.

The TCR sequence derives from a human patient who had a liver transplant. Certain T cells may be donor cells from the graft. The chain links TRBV7-2 to TRBJ1-5; no clear D gene. The CDR3 DNA is TGTGCCAGCAGCCCCGGCGTCGGTCAGCCCCAGCATTTT. Translated: CASSPGVGQPQHF. Full variable domain (rest looked up from reference TRBV7-2 and TRBJ1-5): GAGVSQSPSNKVTEKGKDVELRCDPISGHTALYWYRQSLGQGLEFLIYFQGNSAPDKSGLPSDRFSAERTGGSVSTLTIQRTQQEDSAVYLCASSPGVGQPQHFGDGTRLSIL.